What follows are 8 T cell receptor beta chains derived from one specimen sequenced in a study of T cell repertoires in cytomegalovirus infection. A single record per CDR3 protein comes from TCRdb applying MiXCR to the reads. This table holds a few hundred thousand distinct CDR3 sequences, approximately 17% found once. Sequencing was done on a sample of CD8+ T cells from PBMCs. These receptors all come from a human donor in good health (CMV status not recorded). Some clones in this sample may be carry-over from other donors' samples.

This clonotype has only a few counts. This chain links TRBV7-9 with TRBJ1-3; D is unresolved. The CDR3 has 14 residues. Germline V lookup: CDR1 SEHNR, CDR2 FQNEAQ (reference sequence). With 5 bases removed from V and 0 bases from J, the gap between germline ends came to 8 bases. Here the CDR3 DNA reads TGTGCCAGCAGCCTACTGCTCTCTGGAAACACCATATATTTT. Its protein product is CASSLLLSGNTIYF.

The sample holds many counts of this clonotype. The gene calls are TRBV5-8 and TRBJ2-1, with 9 bases identical to TRBD1. Germline V gene data show CDR1 as SGHTS and CDR2 as YDEGEE. V was pared by 7 bases and J by 8 bases, with 7 bases of the junction left unmatched. The CDR3 consists of 13 residues. CDR3 DNA sequence: TGTGCCAGCTCTGACAGGGGGTGGGATGAGCAGTTCTTC. This gives the protein CASSDRGWDEQFF.

This clonotype has a handful of counts. The chain joins TRBV19 to TRBJ2-7; 7 bases are a match to TRBD1. CDR1 and CDR2 from the germline V gene are LNHDA and SQIVND (reference sequence). This CDR3 has 14 amino acids. After removal of 3 bases from V and 2 bases from J, the junction contained 4 bases not matched to a gene. The CDR3 is CASSMTGFAYEQYF. The CDR3 bases are TGTGCCAGTAGTATGACAGGGTTCGCCTACGAGCAGTACTTC.

The CDR3, as DNA: TGTGCCAGCAGTTACTCGCCGACTAGCCGGAATGAGCAGTTCTTC. Translating it yields CASSYSPTSRNEQFF. V usage is TRBV6-6 and J usage is TRBJ2-1; 7 nucleotides align to TRBD2. The V gene's germline CDR1 is MNHNY and CDR2 SVGAGI (reference sequence). The CDR3 consists of 15 residues. The ends lost 0 bases at V and 7 bases at J; junction bases unmatched: 6.

On this clonotype itself: A single base separates this from a much larger clone, so it may be a read error. The chain combines TRBV25-1 with TRBJ2-3; no definite D call. The CDR3 is made up of 14 amino acids. Germline loops: CDR1 MGHDK, CDR2 SYGVNS. Trimming took off 3 bases at V and 2 bases at J, with 9 bases between the two ends. The CDR3 spells CASSETKYTDTQYF. Here the CDR3 DNA reads TGTGCCAGCAGTGAGACCAAATACACAGATACGCAGTATTTT. Full variable domain (rest looked up from reference TRBV25-1 and TRBJ2-3): EADIYQTPRYLVIGTGKKITLECSQTMGHDKMYWYQQDPGMELHLIHYSYGVNSTEKGDLSSESTVSRIRTEHFPLTLESARPSHTSQYLCASSETKYTDTQYFGPGTRLTVL.

This clonotype appeared many times. This chain links TRBV7-9 with TRBJ1-1; D gene uncertain. Germline loops: CDR1 SEHNR, CDR2 FQNEAQ (reference sequence). V lost 5 bases to trimming and J lost 3 bases, with 16 bases between them. This CDR3 is built from 15 residues. The chain's CDR3 is CASSQPPFSDTEAFF. CDR3 DNA sequence: TGTGCCAGCAGCCAACCCCCTTTCTCAGACACTGAAGCTTTCTTT.

There are many counts of this clonotype. V usage is TRBV7-8 and J usage is TRBJ2-7; D uncertain. CDR1 is SGHVS and CDR2 is FQNEAQ in the germline V gene. This CDR3 region has 11 residues. V was shortened by 5 bases and J by 6 bases, with 8 bases between the two germline ends. CDR3 amino acids: CASSAGGEQYF. The CDR3 DNA follows: TGTGCCAGCAGCGCAGGCGGCGAGCAGTACTTC.

In this sample, this clonotype turned up a few times. The chain combines TRBV11-1 with TRBJ2-7, with a possible D match to TRBD2 (5 bases). Germline V gene sequence: CDR1 SGHAT, CDR2 FQDESV (reference sequence). V was shortened by 0 bases and J by 5 bases, with 14 bases between the two germline ends. The CDR3 is made up of 15 amino acids. CDR3 amino acids: CASSLAMAGIHEQYF. The CDR3 region has the DNA TGTGCCAGCAGCTTAGCGATGGCCGGGATCCACGAGCAGTACTTC. The full variable domain, in which reference TRBV11-1 and TRBJ2-7 provide the parts outside the CDR3, is EAEVAQSPRYKITEKSQAVAFWCDPISGHATLYWYRQILGQGPELLVQFQDESVVDDSQLPKDRFSAERLKGVDSTLKIQPAELGDSAMYLCASSLAMAGIHEQYFGPGTRLTVT.